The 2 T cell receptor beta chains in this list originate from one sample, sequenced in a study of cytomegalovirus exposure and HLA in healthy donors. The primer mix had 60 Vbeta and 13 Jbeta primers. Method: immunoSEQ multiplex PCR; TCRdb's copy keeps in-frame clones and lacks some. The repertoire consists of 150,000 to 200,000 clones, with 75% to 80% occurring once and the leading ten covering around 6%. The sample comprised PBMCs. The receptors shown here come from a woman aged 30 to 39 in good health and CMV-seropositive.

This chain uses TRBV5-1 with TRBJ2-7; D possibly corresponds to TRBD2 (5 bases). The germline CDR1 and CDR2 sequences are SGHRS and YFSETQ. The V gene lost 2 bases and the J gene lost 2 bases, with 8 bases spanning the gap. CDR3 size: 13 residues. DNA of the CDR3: TGCGCCAGCAGCTTCGGGGTCCCCTACGAGCAGTACTTC. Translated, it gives CASSFGVPYEQYF.

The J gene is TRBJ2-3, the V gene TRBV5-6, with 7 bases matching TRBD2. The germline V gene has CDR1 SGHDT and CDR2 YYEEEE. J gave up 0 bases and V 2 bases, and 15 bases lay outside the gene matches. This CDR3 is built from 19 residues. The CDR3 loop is CASSFPREKDAGSTDTQYF. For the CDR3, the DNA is TGTGCCAGCAGCTTCCCGCGGGAGAAGGACGCTGGGAGCACAGATACGCAGTATTTT.